The source of this T cell receptor (beta chain) is a study of CD4 and CD8 cells across lung adenocarcinoma regions. Donors had localized lung adenocarcinoma, a non-small cell lung cancer. Germline V gene data show CDR1 as MNHNS and CDR2 as SASEGT. V was shortened by 4 bases and J by 3 bases, with 9 bases between the two germline ends. CDR3 size: 14 residues. TCRdb analysed the PCR reads with MiXCR anew, one entry per CDR3 protein. The sample contains about 2,400 distinct CDR3 sequences, 67% of which appear only once. The TCR was taken from a female donor with lung adenocarcinoma. The CD4 and CD8 labels of this study may be unreliable. The chain joins TRBV6-1 to TRBJ2-2; tentatively, D is TRBD2 (5 bases). The sample comprised CD4+ T cells from the center of a lung tumor. This CDR3 reads CASSVLGDTGELFF. The CDR3, as DNA: TGTGCCAGCAGTGTGCTGGGAGACACCGGGGAGCTGTTTTTT.